The 12 T cell receptor beta chains below were found in one sample sequenced in a study of T cells after posttransplantation cyclophosphamide. Some clones are missing from TCRdb's copy, which holds only in-frame ones; the method was immunoSEQ multiplex PCR. The repertoire consists of around 34,000 clones, none detected only once. The source material was PBMCs. The origin of the receptors is a man aged 50 to 59 in good health, CMV-negative, and a related stem cell transplant donor.

The sample holds many counts of this clone. This sequence joins TRBV2 and TRBJ1-5, with 12 bases matching TRBD1. This CDR3 contains 14 residues. Germline V CDR1 and CDR2: SNHLY, FYNNEI. J gave up 7 bases and V 4 bases, and 2 bases lay outside the gene matches. DNA of the CDR3: TGTGCCAGCAGTGCCGGGACAGGGGGCCAGCCCCAGCATTTT. Encoded protein: CASSAGTGGQPQHF.

This clone appeared a few times. V is TRBV19 and J is TRBJ2-7, with 9 bases aligning to TRBD1. The CDR3 consists of 16 residues. The junction had 10 bases not matched to a gene; V was cut back by 5 bases and J by 2 bases. Germline V lookup: CDR1 LNHDA, CDR2 SQIVND (reference sequence). Written as DNA, the CDR3 is TGTGCCAGTAGTCCCCTAGTGGGACAGGGCACCTACGAGCAGTACTTC. Amino acids: CASSPLVGQGTYEQYF.

In this sample, this clone turned up many times. The chain has TRBV19 and TRBJ2-1, with 10 bases matching TRBD2. With 3 bases clipped from V and 7 bases from J, the junction kept 6 bases outside the gene matches. Germline V CDR1 and CDR2: LNHDA, SQIVND (reference sequence). The CDR3 sequence is 15 residues long. The CDR3 spells CASSIGLAGGNEQFF. In DNA form, the CDR3 reads TGTGCCAGTAGTATCGGATTAGCGGGAGGTAATGAGCAGTTCTTC.

V is TRBV11-2 and J is TRBJ2-7, with 7 bases that match TRBD1. V was clipped by 5 bases and J by 1 base; unmatched bases: 5. Germline CDR1 SGHAT, CDR2 FQNNGV. The CDR3 covers 14 residues. This chain's CDR3 is CASSPGQPSYEQYF. Written as DNA, the CDR3 is TGTGCCAGCAGCCCGGGACAGCCTTCCTACGAGCAGTACTTC. The variable domain in full, with the rest retrieved from reference TRBV11-2 and TRBJ2-7, is EAGVAQSPRYKIIEKRQSVAFWCNPISGHATLYWYQQILGQGPKLLIQFQNNGVVDDSQLPKDRFSAERLKGVDSTLKIQPAKLEDSAVYLCASSPGQPSYEQYFGPGTRLTVT.

In this sample, this clone turned up many times. The chain carries TRBV19 and TRBJ2-1, with D possibly TRBD2 on 5 matching bases. The germline V and J ends were trimmed by 9 bases and 6 bases, with 15 bases remaining between them. Germline lookup yields CDR1 LNHDA and CDR2 SQIVND (reference sequence). The CDR3 has 13 amino acids. In DNA form, the CDR3 reads TGTGCCAGCCGGACTGCCGAACTCAATGAGCAGTTCTTC. This encodes CASRTAELNEQFF.

At least ten counts were recorded for this clone. The chain has TRBV5-5 and TRBJ2-7; 11 bases align to TRBD1. Germline lookup yields CDR1 SGHKS and CDR2 YYEKEE (reference sequence). J lost 11 bases, V lost 4 bases, and 11 bases had no gene match. This CDR3 region has 14 residues. DNA of the CDR3: TGTGCCAGCAGCATAGGACAGGGGGCGCCCCGGGAGTACTTC. It translates to CASSIGQGAPREYF.

There are many counts of this clone. This sequence joins TRBV7-9 and TRBJ2-1, with D perhaps TRBD2 (6 bases). The CDR3 is made up of 17 amino acids. In germline, CDR1 is SEHNR, CDR2 FQNEAQ (reference sequence). Trimming took off 5 bases at V and 13 bases at J, with 30 bases between the two ends. The CDR3 DNA reads as TGTGCCAGCAGCATACCGGCGGGAATTAGCGCCCTCCAATCCCAGTTCTTC. Translated, it gives CASSIPAGISALQSQFF.

At least ten counts were recorded for this clone. The gene calls are TRBV7-2 and TRBJ1-1; 11 bases align to TRBD1. Trimming at V came to 5 bases and at J to 4 bases, leaving 6 bases not matched to a gene. The CDR3 is made up of 15 amino acids. From germline, CDR1 is SGHTA and CDR2 FQGNSA. The CDR3 loop reads CASSRGQGAGTEAFF. CDR3 DNA: TGTGCCAGCAGCCGCGGACAGGGGGCTGGCACTGAAGCTTTCTTT.

This clone was picked up many times. The V gene is TRBV5-1, the J gene TRBJ2-7, with a weak D call TRBD1 (6 bases). Germline V gene sequence: CDR1 SGHRS, CDR2 YFSETQ. Trimming removed 4 bases from V and 2 bases from J, with 10 bases in between. The CDR3 is 13 amino acids. Written as DNA, the CDR3 is TGCGCCAGCAGCCTTAGACAGGCCTACGAGCAGTACTTC. This translates into CASSLRQAYEQYF.

This clone came up many times. This sequence joins TRBV18 and TRBJ1-1; perhaps TRBD1 as D (5 bases). The CDR3 length is 17 residues. The V gene lost 2 bases and the J gene lost 9 bases, with 25 bases spanning the gap. Germline CDR1 KGHSH, CDR2 LQKENI. CDR3 residues: CASSPDGAELLGGKAFF. The CDR3 DNA sequence: TGTGCCAGCTCACCAGATGGGGCCGAACTTCTTGGAGGGAAAGCTTTCTTT. Full variable domain (missing parts from reference TRBV18 and TRBJ1-1): NAGVMQNPRHLVRRRGQEARLRCSPMKGHSHVYWYRQLPEEGLKFMVYLQKENIIDESGMPKERFSAEFPKEGPSILRIQQVVRGDSAAYFCASSPDGAELLGGKAFFGQGTRLTVV.

This clone was seen ten or more times. This chain joins TRBV5-1 and TRBJ1-5; no reliable D call. Germline V lookup: CDR1 SGHRS, CDR2 YFSETQ. Trimming removed 4 bases at V and 0 bases at J, with 14 bases between. The CDR3 contains 16 residues. The CDR3 here is CASSLWASNSNQPQHF. The CDR3 coding sequence is TGCGCCAGCAGCCTGTGGGCCTCAAATAGCAATCAGCCCCAGCATTTT.

This clone was counted ten times or more. V gene TRBV5-4 combines with J gene TRBJ1-2; D is possibly TRBD1 (5 bases). V lost 3 bases, J lost 4 bases, and 13 bases lay in between. There are 14 residues in the CDR3. Per the germline V gene, CDR1 is SGHNT and CDR2 is YYREEE (reference sequence). The CDR3: CASSSPDSGYGYTF. The CDR3 DNA reads TGTGCCAGCAGCTCACCCGACAGTGGCTATGGCTACACCTTC.